This TCR beta chain was recovered during a study of CD8+CD57+ T cells in acquired aplastic anemia. By flow cytometry, patients selected for sequencing had shown an expansion of CD8+CD57+ cells. There was no therapy given to any patient before the blood sampling took place. The germline CDR1 and CDR2 sequences are SSHAT and FNYEAQ (reference sequence). The CDR3 totals 14 residues. Profiling of TCR beta VDJ combinations and CDR3 sequences used genomic DNA as template. TCRdb reprocessed the reads via MiXCR and lists one record per CDR3 protein. This table has under 350,000 distinct CDR3 sequences, about three fifths appearing once. On this clonotype: An end of the junction differs from the germline gene, which may be a read error.

Sequenced material: sorted CD4+, CD8+, or CD8+CD57+ T cells (not recorded which) from PBMCs. This sequence was found in a human donor with aplastic anemia. The chain employs TRBV7-7 and TRBJ1-4; 10 bases agree with TRBD1. CDR3 region: CASSSGTGAEKLFF. CDR3 sequence (DNA): TGTGCTAGCAGCTCCGGGACAGGGGCTGAAAAACTGTTTTTT. Combining the CDR3 with reference TRBV7-7 and TRBJ1-4 gives the whole variable domain GAGVSQSPRYKVTKRGQDVTLRCDPISSHATLYWYQQALGQGPEFLTYFNYEAQPDKSGLPSDRFSAERPEGSISTLTIQRTEQRDSAMYRCASSSGTGAEKLFFGSGTQLSVL.